Below are 20 T cell receptor beta chains sequenced from a single sample in a study of T cell changes during pregnancy in multiple sclerosis. Libraries were prepared by immunoSEQ multiplex PCR; TCRdb keeps only in-frame clonotypes and omits some of them. The repertoire holds 40,000 or so clones, approximately 92% seen once, with approximately 12% in the top ten. The input for sequencing was CD8+ T cells from peripheral blood mononuclear cells, taken in the first trimester of pregnancy. The receptors derive from a female donor with multiple sclerosis, enrolled in a pregnancy study.

The rearrangement joins TRBV15 to TRBJ2-1; 7 bases line up with TRBD1. This CDR3 is built from 17 residues. Germline trimming cut 1 base from V and 6 bases from J; bases unmatched to any gene: 12. Germline CDR1 and CDR2: LNHNV and YYDKDF (reference sequence). As DNA, the CDR3 is TGTGCCACCAGCAGAGGTAGTATCGGGACAGTAGCCAATGAGCAGTTCTTC. Protein: CATSRGSIGTVANEQFF.

The CDR3 protein is CASRRTGNTEAFF. For the CDR3, the DNA is TGTGCCAGCAGGCGGACAGGGAACACTGAAGCTTTCTTT. This rearrangement joins TRBV7-9 to TRBJ1-1; 7 nucleotides agree with TRBD1. Germline V lookup: CDR1 SEHNR, CDR2 FQNEAQ (reference sequence). V shed 6 bases and J 1 base; nucleotides not matched to a gene: 2. This CDR3 spans 13 amino acids. Filled out from reference TRBV7-9 and TRBJ1-1, the complete variable domain reads DTGVSQNPRHKITKRGQNVTFRCDPISEHNRLYWYRQTLGQGPEFLTYFQNEAQLEKSRLLSDRFSAERPKGSFSTLEIQRTEQGDSAMYLCASRRTGNTEAFFGQGTRLTVV.

The V call is TRBV6-5, the J call TRBJ2-3, with D tentatively TRBD2 (6 bases). Trimming shortened V by 0 bases and J by 3 bases, and 13 bases separated the two germline ends. Germline V gene lookup returns CDR1 MNHEY and CDR2 SVGAGI. The length of the CDR3 is 16 residues. CDR3 region: CASSYSGTGLTDTQYF. For the CDR3, the DNA is TGTGCCAGCAGTTACTCCGGGACTGGCCTAACAGATACGCAGTATTTT.

This rearrangement joins TRBV7-9 to TRBJ2-7; D remains unclear. Trimming took 1 base from V and 6 from J, leaving 7 bases between them. Germline assignment: CDR1 SEHNR and CDR2 FQNEAQ (reference sequence). There are 12 residues in the CDR3. The CDR3 is CASSLDEAEQYF. Written as DNA, the CDR3 is TGTGCCAGCAGCTTAGACGAGGCCGAGCAGTACTTC.

This chain joins TRBV13 and TRBJ1-2; a weak D match, TRBD1 (6 bases). The CDR3 has 13 residues. Between the trimmed V and J ends, which lost 5 bases and 6 bases, there was a span of 13 bases. Per germline, CDR1 PRHDT and CDR2 FYEKMQ (reference sequence). CDR3 sequence reads: CASSQQGNHGYTF. The CDR3 bases are TGTGCCAGCAGCCAACAGGGAAATCATGGCTACACCTTC. Filled out from reference TRBV13 and TRBJ1-2, the complete variable domain reads AAGVIQSPRHLIKEKRETATLKCYPIPRHDTVYWYQQGPGQDPQFLISFYEKMQSDKGSIPDRFSAQQFSDYHSELNMSSLELGDSALYFCASSQQGNHGYTFGSGTRLTVV.

V and J are TRBV9 and TRBJ1-3; D may be TRBD1 (5 bases). Deletions cut 3 bases from V and 0 bases from J, with 13 bases between. Germline CDR1 SGDLS, CDR2 YYNGEE. The CDR3 is 16 residues long. CDR3: CASSGWSDSSGNTIYF. The CDR3 DNA reads as TGTGCCAGCAGCGGATGGAGTGACAGCTCTGGAAACACCATATATTTT.

In its sample, this clone was seen a few times. For the CDR3, the DNA is TGTGCCAGCAGTGAGGAAGCGGGGGGCGGCACAGATACGCAGTATTTT. This gives the protein CASSEEAGGGTDTQYF. The rearrangement joins TRBV6-1 to TRBJ2-3; TRBD2 agrees at 9 bases. CDR1 is MNHNS, CDR2 SASEGT, per germline. The V and J ends lost 3 bases and 1 base, in that order; junction bases with no gene match: 5. This CDR3 contains 16 residues.

The chain combines TRBV4-1 with TRBJ2-3, with 8 bases aligning to TRBD2. V was clipped by 0 bases and J by 5 bases; unmatched bases: 4. Germline CDR1 and CDR2: MGHRA and YSYEKL. The CDR3 covers 15 residues. CDR3 nucleotides: TGCGCCAGCAGCCAAGAGAACAGCGGGGGAGATACGCAGTATTTT. Translation gives CASSQENSGGDTQYF.

The V gene is TRBV6-1, the J gene TRBJ2-7; 7 bases align to TRBD1. CDR1 is MNHNS, CDR2 SASEGT, per germline. This CDR3 has 15 amino acids. V was clipped by 1 base and J by 4 bases; unmatched bases: 7. The CDR3 reads CASSEVDRVVYEQYF. DNA for the CDR3: TGTGCCAGCAGTGAAGTTGACAGGGTAGTATACGAGCAGTACTTC.

V and J are TRBV6-5 and TRBJ1-1; D unclear. This CDR3 comprises 11 residues. V was trimmed by 5 bases and J by 7 bases, leaving 8 bases between them. The germline gives CDR1 MNHEY, CDR2 SVGAGI. As DNA, the CDR3 is TGTGCCAGCAGTATCTCAGGTGAAGCTTTCTTT. It is translated as CASSISGEAFF.

J is TRBJ1-1 and V is TRBV19; no firm D call. The CDR3 covers 13 residues. The germline V gene encodes CDR1 LNHDA and CDR2 SQIVND (reference sequence). Trimming removed 1 base from V and 6 bases from J, with 9 bases in between. The CDR3 bases are TGTGCCAGTAGTATAGGAGCGGGCTCTGAAGCTTTCTTT. Protein sequence: CASSIGAGSEAFF.

This clone was detected once. J is TRBJ1-3 and V is TRBV2; the D is unclear. From germline, CDR1 is SNHLY and CDR2 FYNNEI. The CDR3 runs to 13 residues. Trimming pared 1 base from V and 3 bases from J, leaving 4 bases between. CDR3 bases: TGTGCCAGCAGTGAAGTAGTTGGAAACACCATATATTTT. Protein product: CASSEVVGNTIYF.

The chain uses TRBV9 and TRBJ2-2; 10 nucleotides line up with TRBD2. V dropped 0 bases and J dropped 3; count of bases not matched to a gene: 5. Germline CDR1 reads SGDLS; CDR2 reads YYNGEE. The CDR3 has 17 amino acids. The chain's CDR3 is CASSVASGGRDTGELFF. As DNA, the CDR3 is TGTGCCAGCAGCGTAGCTAGCGGGGGTCGGGACACCGGGGAGCTGTTTTTT.

This clone was found once. The chain has TRBV6-5 and TRBJ2-3; D perhaps matches TRBD2 (6 bases). This CDR3 has 15 amino acids. CDR1 and CDR2 from the germline V gene are MNHEY and SVGAGI. The ends were cut back, 7 bases at V and 4 bases at J, with 18 bases in the middle. The chain's CDR3 is CASTETRGWADTQYF. In nucleotides, the CDR3 is TGTGCCAGCACCGAGACTCGGGGGTGGGCAGATACGCAGTATTTT.

The V and J genes are TRBV7-2 and TRBJ2-3; 9 bases map to TRBD2. V was pared by 4 bases and J by 0 bases, with 11 bases of the junction left unmatched. The germline V gene encodes CDR1 SGHTA and CDR2 FQGNSA. CDR3 length equals 18 residues. The CDR3 protein is CASSSGLAPKPSTDTQYF. CDR3 in DNA: TGTGCCAGCAGCTCGGGACTAGCTCCTAAACCTAGCACAGATACGCAGTATTTT.

This sequence joins TRBV7-2 and TRBJ1-6; D is ambiguous. V was shortened by 3 bases and J by 8 bases, with 20 bases between the two germline ends. The CDR3 runs 17 residues. Germline V gene sequence: CDR1 SGHTA, CDR2 FQGNSA. CDR3 residues: CASSLGAGLSSHSPLHF. CDR3 coding DNA: TGTGCCAGCAGCTTGGGCGCAGGCCTATCCTCTCATTCACCCCTCCACTTT.

The J gene is TRBJ2-5, the V gene TRBV9; D unresolved. Deletions cut 3 bases from V and 2 bases from J, with 8 bases between. CDR1 and CDR2 (germline): SGDLS, YYNGEE. The CDR3 has 13 amino acids. Written as DNA, the CDR3 is TGTGCCAGCAGCGATGAGACACAAGAGACCCAGTACTTC. This translates into CASSDETQETQYF.

This chain connects TRBV27 to TRBJ2-7; TRBD2 matches at 8 bases. V lost 5 bases, J lost 1 base, and 10 bases stayed unmatched. This CDR3 is 16 amino acids long. Germline V CDR1 and CDR2: MNHEY, SMNVEV (reference sequence). CDR3 in DNA: TGTGCCAGCAGTCCCGACCCGAGCGGGGGATCCTACGAGCAGTACTTC. Translating gives CASSPDPSGGSYEQYF.

The CDR3 region is CASSYSTRRRQFF. CDR3 DNA sequence: TGTGCCAGCAGTTACTCGACCCGGAGGAGGCAGTTCTTC. The genes are TRBV6-5 and TRBJ2-1; TRBD2 is a possible D gene (5 bases). From germline, CDR1 is MNHEY and CDR2 SVGAGI. CDR3 length: 13 residues. V was trimmed by 0 bases and J by 12 bases, leaving 12 bases between them.

The V gene is TRBV27, the J gene TRBJ2-1, with 8 bases that match TRBD1. The V segment lost 5 bases and the J segment 4 bases; nucleotides outside the gene matches: 4. Germline CDR1 is MNHEY and CDR2 is SMNVEV (reference sequence). The CDR3 contains 14 residues. The CDR3 sequence is CASSGQGAYNEQFF. The CDR3 DNA sequence: TGTGCCAGCAGTGGACAGGGAGCGTACAATGAGCAGTTCTTC.